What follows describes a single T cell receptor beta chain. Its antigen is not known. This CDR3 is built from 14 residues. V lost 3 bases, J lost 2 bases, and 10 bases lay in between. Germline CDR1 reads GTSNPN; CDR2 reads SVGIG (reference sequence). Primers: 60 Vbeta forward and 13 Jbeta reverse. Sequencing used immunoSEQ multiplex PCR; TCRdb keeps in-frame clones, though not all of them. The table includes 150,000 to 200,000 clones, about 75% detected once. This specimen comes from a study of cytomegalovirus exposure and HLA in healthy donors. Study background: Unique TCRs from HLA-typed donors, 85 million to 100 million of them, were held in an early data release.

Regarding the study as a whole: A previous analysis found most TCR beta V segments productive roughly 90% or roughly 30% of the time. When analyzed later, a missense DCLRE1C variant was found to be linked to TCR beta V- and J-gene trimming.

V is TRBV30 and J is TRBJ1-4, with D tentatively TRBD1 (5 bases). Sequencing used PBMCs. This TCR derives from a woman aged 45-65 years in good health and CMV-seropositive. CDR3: CAWRTGTTNEKLFF. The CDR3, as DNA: TGTGCCTGGAGGACCGGGACTACTAATGAAAAACTGTTTTTT.